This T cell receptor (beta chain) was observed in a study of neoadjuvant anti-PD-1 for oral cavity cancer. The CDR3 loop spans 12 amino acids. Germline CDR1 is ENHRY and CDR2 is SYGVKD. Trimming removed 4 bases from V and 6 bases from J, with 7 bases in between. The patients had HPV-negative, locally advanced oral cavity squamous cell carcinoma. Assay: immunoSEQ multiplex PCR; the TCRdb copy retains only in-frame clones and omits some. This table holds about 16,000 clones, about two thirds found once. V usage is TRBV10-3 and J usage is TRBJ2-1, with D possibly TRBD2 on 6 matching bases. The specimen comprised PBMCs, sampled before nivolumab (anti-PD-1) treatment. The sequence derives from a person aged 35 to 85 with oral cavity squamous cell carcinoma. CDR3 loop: CAISVAANEQFF. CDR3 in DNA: TGTGCCATCAGTGTAGCGGCCAATGAGCAGTTCTTC.